This T cell receptor beta chain was observed in a study of blood T cell repertoires in COVID-19 (dated by TCRdb to 2020 to 2021). In the study overall: Collaborator samples came from the United States, Italy and Spain and covered acute and convalescent phases of COVID-19. The material from the prospective study consisted of cDNA or gDNA derived from T cells, B-cell-depleted T cells, or PBMCs. Subjects who had been exposed to COVID-19, were actively infected with it, or had recovered from it provided the deeply sampled blood TCRbeta repertoires that made up the dataset. The repertoires were released in a freely available public database meant as a resource for research on the immune response to SARS-CoV-2. Samples were obtained from the ongoing ImmuneRACE study (first 160 participants) and from 1,000 to 1,500 subjects provided by 6 global collaborators. A de-identified subject ID, COVID-19 status, age in years and sex were almost always included in the sample metadata. Where HLA class I and class II types were available, the types were taken from metadata supplied by the sample provider, not from assay-based typing. The paper's findings and limits, for the study overall: The amount of clinical and demographic metadata varied by source and participant and was provided uncurated.

The collaborating institutions used their own protocols to collect whole blood in K2EDTA tubes. Collaborator samples were shipped for TCRbeta analysis as frozen whole blood, isolated PBMCs, or DNA extracted from either sample type. Cut back by 0 bases and 3 bases, the V and J ends lie 15 bases apart. For CDR1 and CDR2, the germline V gene lists SGHVS and FNYEAQ. The CDR3 has 16 amino acids, counting the end cysteine and phenylalanine. The sequence is cut down to CDR3 DNA, 48 bases in frame from base 1. Remarks on this clone: Its antigen remains undetermined. Base qualities are not provided; no much larger clone lies one nucleotide away.

The immunoSEQ Assay, a bias-controlled multiplex PCR, was used to amplify TCRbeta CDR3 regions from genomic DNA. On the authors' methods: The number of nucleated cells in each sample was estimated by amplification of reference gene primers within the assay. To quantify the absolute abundance of each unique TCRbeta CDR3 rearrangement, sequence reads were collapsed and filtered. For each sample, productive Simpson clonality was calculated by taking the square root of Simpson's diversity index across productive rearrangements. Not all clones reach the TCRdb copy of this immuneACCESS table, which keeps in-frame sequences only. Checked studies attribute under half of the gap to unresolved V genes and leave the rest unexplained. Clonal size and the V and J genes are those of that table, whereas D and trimming came from the DNA. Within this sample are 100,000 to 150,000 clones, with approximately 80% of them counted one time only. The top ten clonotypes cover about 9.6% of the sample.

Rearrangement joined TRBV7-6 to TRBJ2-7; TRBD2 could be the D gene, as 6 bases match. Sequencing used peripheral blood. The TCR originated in a man aged 35 to 55 with active or convalescent COVID-19. The CDR3 is CASSLAGTTGSYEQYF. The bases are TGTGCCAGCAGCTTAGCCGGGACGACCGGGAGCTACGAGCAGTACTTC.